Each of the 14 T cell receptor beta chains below was sequenced from the same sample in a study of lymphopenia after photon versus proton radiotherapy. Using immunoSEQ multiplex PCR, the repertoire was profiled, and TCRdb retains in-frame clones only, with some absent. In the table there are about 7,300 clones, 85% to 90% of which are singletons. Sequences were derived from peripheral blood, sampled from a patient treated with photon-based radiotherapy. The receptors derive from a man aged 55-75 years with cholangiocarcinoma.

The chain couples TRBV10-1 to TRBJ1-6; 8 nucleotides align to TRBD1. CDR1 and CDR2 from the germline V gene are WNHNN and SYGVQD (reference sequence). The V segment lost 8 bases and the J segment 6 bases; nucleotides outside the gene matches: 12. The CDR3 length is 16 residues. In DNA form, the CDR3 reads TGCGCCAGCCCCGAGGGGCTGGACAGGGTTAATTCACCCCTCCACTTT. It yields the protein CASPEGLDRVNSPLHF.

This chain joins TRBV11-3 and TRBJ2-3; 8 positions match TRBD1. From germline, CDR1 is SGHNT and CDR2 YENEEA. V lost 0 bases and J lost 1; bases outside the gene matches: 6. This CDR3 is built from 17 residues. CDR3 sequence: CASSLEATGVGTDTQYF. CDR3 nucleotides: TGTGCCAGCAGCTTAGAGGCGACAGGGGTGGGCACAGATACGCAGTATTTT.

This clone has just a few counts. V usage is TRBV6-5 and J usage is TRBJ2-1, with TRBD1 identical over 9 bases. Germline CDR1 MNHEY, CDR2 SVGAGI. The J segment lost 6 bases and the V segment lost 8 bases, leaving 8 bases of the junction unmatched. The CDR3 is 14 residues long. CDR3: CASEMGTGFNEQFF. The CDR3 DNA reads as TGTGCCAGCGAGATGGGGACAGGGTTCAATGAGCAGTTCTTC.

This sequence joins TRBV19 and TRBJ1-1; D is unclear. Trimming stripped 5 bases from V and 7 bases from J, with 23 bases between. CDR1 is LNHDA, CDR2 SQIVND, per germline (reference sequence). The CDR3 runs 16 residues. The CDR3 protein is CASSRGGPGGLLEAFF. In DNA, the CDR3 is TGTGCCAGTAGTCGTGGAGGACCGGGAGGATTACTTGAAGCTTTCTTT.

V usage is TRBV6-5 and J usage is TRBJ2-1; D gene unclear. Trimming took off 0 bases at V and 6 bases at J, with 12 bases between the two ends. In germline, CDR1 is MNHEY, CDR2 SVGAGI. This CDR3 spans 15 amino acids. Here the CDR3 reads CASSYSIGVGNEQFF. Written as DNA, the CDR3 is TGTGCCAGCAGTTACTCGATCGGCGTAGGCAATGAGCAGTTCTTC.

The chain carries TRBV6-1 and TRBJ2-7; 10 positions match TRBD1. Germline V lookup: CDR1 MNHNS, CDR2 SASEGT. The CDR3 consists of 15 residues. The J segment lost 0 bases and the V segment lost 6 bases, leaving 5 bases of the junction unmatched. DNA of the CDR3: TGTGCCAGCAGCCGGGACAGGGGAAGCTCCTACGAGCAGTACTTC. Its protein product is CASSRDRGSSYEQYF.

V usage is TRBV29-1 and J usage is TRBJ2-4, with D hard to call. Trimming stripped 6 bases from V and 5 bases from J, with 17 bases between. Per the germline V gene, CDR1 is SQVTM and CDR2 is ANQGSEA. This CDR3 region has 14 residues. The CDR3 is CSVTSPPIQNIQYF. The CDR3 bases are TGCAGCGTCACGTCCCCCCCCATCCAAAACATTCAGTACTTC.

CDR3 nucleotides: TGTGCCAGCAGCGGCTACGGGAGTTTTGGCTACAATGAGCAGTTCTTC. This codes for CASSGYGSFGYNEQFF. The V call is TRBV25-1, the J call TRBJ2-1; maybe TRBD2 (6 bases). This CDR3 region has 16 residues. The germline V and J ends were trimmed by 6 bases and 3 bases, with 18 bases remaining between them. Germline V lookup: CDR1 MGHDK, CDR2 SYGVNS.

V usage is TRBV27 and J usage is TRBJ2-3; no clear D. Germline lookup yields CDR1 MNHEY and CDR2 SMNVEV (reference sequence). Deletions cut 4 bases from V and 4 bases from J, with 18 bases between. The CDR3 is 16 residues long. The CDR3 nucleotides are TGTGCCAGCAGTTCCCTTCTTGCGAGAGTTGCAGATACGCAGTATTTT. Protein product: CASSSLLARVADTQYF.

This chain connects TRBV18 to TRBJ2-3; D ambiguous. The V gene's germline CDR1 is KGHSH and CDR2 LQKENI. The CDR3 contains 12 residues. V was cut by 3 bases and J by 4 bases, with 5 bases left in between. Written as DNA, the CDR3 is TGTGCCAGCTCACCCGAATCAGATACGCAGTATTTT. Amino acid sequence: CASSPESDTQYF. Variable domain in full (rest from reference TRBV18 and TRBJ2-3): NAGVMQNPRHLVRRRGQEARLRCSPMKGHSHVYWYRQLPEEGLKFMVYLQKENIIDESGMPKERFSAEFPKEGPSILRIQQVVRGDSAAYFCASSPESDTQYFGPGTRLTVL.

The rearrangement joins TRBV6-5 to TRBJ1-1; unclear D gene. The CDR3 consists of 13 residues. CDR1 MNHEY and CDR2 SVGAGI come from the germline V gene. The ends were cut back, 5 bases at V and 0 bases at J, with 7 bases in the middle. The CDR3 nucleotides are TGTGCCAGCAGTAGGTCGGTGAACACTGAAGCTTTCTTT. As protein: CASSRSVNTEAFF.

The chain is built from TRBV11-3 and TRBJ2-7; 9 bases agree with TRBD2. V gave up 4 bases and J gave up 2 bases; unmatched junction bases: 6. The CDR3 extends over 15 amino acids. Germline V gives CDR1 SGHNT, CDR2 YENEEA. The CDR3 bases are TGTGCCAGCAGCTACTACCCTAGCGGGGCCTACGAGCAGTACTTC. It specifies CASSYYPSGAYEQYF.

CDR3 protein: CASSPRRTSGYGYTF. CDR3 nucleotide sequence: TGTGCCAGCAGTCCCCGACGGACCTCTGGCTATGGCTACACCTTC. This sequence joins TRBV6-5 and TRBJ1-2; D remains unclear. Trimming removed 5 bases from V and 4 bases from J, with 17 bases in between. Per the germline V gene, CDR1 is MNHEY and CDR2 is SVGAGI. The CDR3 extends over 15 amino acids.

This chain links TRBV28 with TRBJ2-7, with 7 bases fitting TRBD2. V was pared by 5 bases and J by 3 bases, with 7 bases of the junction left unmatched. The CDR3 length is 14 residues. CDR1 is MDHEN and CDR2 is SYDVKM in the germline V gene. The CDR3 coding sequence is TGTGCCAGCAGTAGGACCCGGGAGGTCTACGAGCAGTACTTC. It is translated as CASSRTREVYEQYF. Full variable domain (remainder filled in from reference TRBV28 and TRBJ2-7): DVKVTQSSRYLVKRTGEKVFLECVQDMDHENMFWYRQDPGLGLRLIYFSYDVKMKEKGDIPEGYSVSREKKERFSLILESASTNQTSMYLCASSRTREVYEQYFGPGTRLTVT.